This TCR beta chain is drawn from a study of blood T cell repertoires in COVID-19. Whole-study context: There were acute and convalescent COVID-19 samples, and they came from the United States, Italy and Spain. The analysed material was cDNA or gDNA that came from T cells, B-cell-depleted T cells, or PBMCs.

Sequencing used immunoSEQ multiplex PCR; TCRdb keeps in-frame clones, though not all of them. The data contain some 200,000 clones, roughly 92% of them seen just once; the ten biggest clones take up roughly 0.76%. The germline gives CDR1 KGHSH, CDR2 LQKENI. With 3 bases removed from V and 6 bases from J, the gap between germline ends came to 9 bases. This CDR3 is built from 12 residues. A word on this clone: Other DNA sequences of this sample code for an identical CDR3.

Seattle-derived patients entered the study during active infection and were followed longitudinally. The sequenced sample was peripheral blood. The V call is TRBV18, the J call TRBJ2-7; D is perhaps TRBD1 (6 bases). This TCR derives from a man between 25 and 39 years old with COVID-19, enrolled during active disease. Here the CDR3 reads CASSPRRGEQYF. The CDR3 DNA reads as TGTGCCAGCTCACCTCGCAGGGGCGAGCAGTACTTC.